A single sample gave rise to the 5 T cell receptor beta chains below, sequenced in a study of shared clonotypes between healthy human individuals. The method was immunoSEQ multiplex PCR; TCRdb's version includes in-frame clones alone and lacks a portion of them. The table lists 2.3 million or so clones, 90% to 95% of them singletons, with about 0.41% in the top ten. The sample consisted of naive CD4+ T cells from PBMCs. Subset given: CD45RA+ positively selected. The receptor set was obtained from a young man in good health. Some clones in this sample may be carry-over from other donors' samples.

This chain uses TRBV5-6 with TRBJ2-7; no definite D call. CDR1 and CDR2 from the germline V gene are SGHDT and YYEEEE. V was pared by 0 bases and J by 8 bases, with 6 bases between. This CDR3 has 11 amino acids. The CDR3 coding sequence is TGTGCCAGCAGCTTGGAGGCCAAGCAGTACTTC. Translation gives CASSLEAKQYF.

CDR3 DNA: TGTGCCAGCAGTGACGTTAGCGGCCCCTACAATGAGCAGTTCTTC. This codes for CASSDVSGPYNEQFF. The chain is built from TRBV2 and TRBJ2-1; a weak D match, TRBD2 (6 bases). The CDR3 is made up of 15 amino acids. Germline CDR1 is SNHLY and CDR2 is FYNNEI. V was trimmed by 3 bases and J by 2 bases, leaving 11 bases between them.

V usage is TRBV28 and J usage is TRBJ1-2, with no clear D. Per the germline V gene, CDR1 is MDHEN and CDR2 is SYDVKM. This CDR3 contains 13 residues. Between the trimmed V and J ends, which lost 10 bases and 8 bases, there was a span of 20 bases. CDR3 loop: CATNRETRRGYTF. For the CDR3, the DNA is TGTGCCACAAACCGGGAAACCCGAAGGGGCTACACCTTC.

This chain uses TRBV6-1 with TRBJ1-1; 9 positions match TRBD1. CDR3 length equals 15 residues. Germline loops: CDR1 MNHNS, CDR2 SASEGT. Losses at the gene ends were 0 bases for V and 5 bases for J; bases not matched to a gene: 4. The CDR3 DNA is TGTGCCAGCAGTGAAGCCACAGGGGGCTGGACTGAAGCTTTCTTT. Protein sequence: CASSEATGGWTEAFF.

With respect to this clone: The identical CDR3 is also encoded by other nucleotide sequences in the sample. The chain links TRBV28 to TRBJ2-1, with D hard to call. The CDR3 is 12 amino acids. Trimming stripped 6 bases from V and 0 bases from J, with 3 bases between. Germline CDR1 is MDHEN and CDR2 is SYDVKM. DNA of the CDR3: TGTGCCAGCAGCCTCTCCTACAATGAGCAGTTCTTC. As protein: CASSLSYNEQFF.